These 25 T cell receptor beta chains originate from one sample sequenced in a study of T cell changes during pregnancy in multiple sclerosis. Sequencing was performed with immunoSEQ multiplex PCR; in TCRdb, only in-frame clones are kept and a portion is missing. The repertoire holds under 50,000 clones, with around 90% as singletons. This material consisted of CD4+ T cells from peripheral blood mononuclear cells, taken in the first trimester of pregnancy. These receptors were taken from a female donor with multiple sclerosis, enrolled in a pregnancy study.

The V call is TRBV19, the J call TRBJ1-1; D unclear. The V end was cut by 10 bases, the J end by 10 bases, with 7 bases between. The CDR3 has 8 residues. Germline lookup yields CDR1 LNHDA and CDR2 SQIVND (reference sequence). The CDR3 DNA sequence: TGTGCCACCTCGGGAGCTTTCTTT. Its translation is CATSGAFF.

This chain uses TRBV28 with TRBJ2-5; no firm D call. The CDR3 spans 12 residues. Germline loops: CDR1 MDHEN, CDR2 SYDVKM. V gave up 5 bases and J gave up 5 bases, with 9 bases separating them. The CDR3 protein is CASSVVGETQYF. DNA of the CDR3: TGTGCCAGCAGTGTCGTCGGTGAGACCCAGTACTTC. Full variable domain (rest looked up from reference TRBV28 and TRBJ2-5): DVKVTQSSRYLVKRTGEKVFLECVQDMDHENMFWYRQDPGLGLRLIYFSYDVKMKEKGDIPEGYSVSREKKERFSLILESASTNQTSMYLCASSVVGETQYFGPGTRLLVL.

This clone was detected only once. This chain joins TRBV14 and TRBJ2-1; 11 bases fit TRBD2. The V gene end was trimmed by 0 bases and the J gene end by 9 bases; junction bases not matched to a gene: 7. This CDR3 is 16 amino acids long. Germline CDR1 is SGHDN and CDR2 is FVKESK. This chain's CDR3 is CASSQELAGVFGEQFF. For the CDR3, the DNA is TGTGCCAGCAGCCAAGAACTAGCGGGAGTGTTTGGTGAGCAGTTCTTC.

The chain joins TRBV10-3 to TRBJ2-3, with 7 nucleotides matching TRBD2. Germline lookup yields CDR1 ENHRY and CDR2 SYGVKD. The CDR3 sequence is 16 residues long. The V segment lost 0 bases and the J segment 6 bases; nucleotides outside the gene matches: 9. CDR3 in amino acids: CAISESGTNPSDTQYF. The CDR3 nucleotides read TGTGCCATCAGTGAGTCGGGGACTAATCCTTCGGATACGCAGTATTTT.

This clone appeared once. V is TRBV5-1 and J is TRBJ2-4, with a weak D call TRBD1 (6 bases). The CDR3 is 14 amino acids. Germline-derived CDR1 and CDR2 are SGHRS and YFSETQ. Trimming took off 0 bases at V and 7 bases at J, with 11 bases between the two ends. CDR3 region: CASSLAGALNIQYF. In DNA form, the CDR3 reads TGCGCCAGCAGCTTGGCAGGGGCCCTTAACATTCAGTACTTC.

J is TRBJ2-7 and V is TRBV5-1, with TRBD2 matching 7 bases. CDR1 SGHRS and CDR2 YFSETQ come from the germline V gene. There are 12 residues in the CDR3. V lost 0 bases to trimming and J lost 6 bases; unmatched junction nucleotides: 0. CDR3 sequence reads: CASSLAGGEQYF. The CDR3 DNA follows: TGCGCCAGCAGCTTGGCGGGGGGCGAGCAGTACTTC.

The rearrangement links TRBV18 to TRBJ2-1; 13 bases line up with TRBD2. CDR1 and CDR2 from the germline V gene are KGHSH and LQKENI. V was clipped by 8 bases and J by 7 bases; unmatched bases: 5. CDR3 length: 14 residues. The CDR3: CASAGLAGLNEQFF. The CDR3 DNA sequence: TGTGCCAGCGCGGGACTAGCGGGACTTAATGAGCAGTTCTTC.

This clone came up once. The V gene is TRBV15, the J gene TRBJ2-1; TRBD2 matches at 7 bases. This CDR3 is built from 13 residues. Germline-derived CDR1 and CDR2 are LNHNV and YYDKDF (reference sequence). The J segment lost 14 bases and the V segment lost 0 bases, leaving 7 bases of the junction unmatched. CDR3 sequence reads: CATSRDPMREKFF. The CDR3 DNA reads TGTGCCACCAGCAGAGATCCGATGCGGGAGAAGTTCTTC.

This sequence joins TRBV13 and TRBJ2-1; 13 bases align to TRBD2. Germline CDR1 reads PRHDT; CDR2 reads FYEKMQ (reference sequence). The length of the CDR3 is 15 residues. Unmatched junction bases numbered 6, after V lost 5 bases and J lost 8 bases. The DNA of the CDR3 is TGTGCCAGCAGCCCCCGGACTAGCGGGAGTCATGAGCAGTTCTTC. Amino acids: CASSPRTSGSHEQFF.

On this clone itself: Other DNA sequences within the sample encode an identical CDR3. V and J are TRBV28 and TRBJ2-5, with D perhaps matching TRBD2 (6 bases). V shed 7 bases and J shed 4 bases, with 10 bases lying between them. The CDR3 sequence is 12 residues long. Germline V gene data show CDR1 as MDHEN and CDR2 as SYDVKM. For the CDR3, the DNA is TGTGCCAGCATCTCCGGGGGAGAGACCCAGTACTTC. This codes for CASISGGETQYF.

The chain links TRBV7-2 to TRBJ2-1; 9 bases line up with TRBD2. Per germline, CDR1 SGHTA and CDR2 FQGNSA. The CDR3 totals 17 residues. The V and J ends lost 2 bases and 4 bases, in that order; junction bases with no gene match: 9. In DNA form, the CDR3 reads TGTGCCAGCAGCTTAAGGGCGGGAGGGGGGATATACAATGAGCAGTTCTTC. Residues: CASSLRAGGGIYNEQFF.

V and J are TRBV6-5 and TRBJ2-1; D possibly corresponds to TRBD2 (5 bases). The CDR3 is made up of 15 amino acids. Between the trimmed V and J ends, which lost 0 bases and 7 bases, there was a span of 13 bases. Germline values: CDR1 MNHEY, CDR2 SVGAGI. The CDR3: CASSYSGLGDNEQFF. The CDR3 region has the DNA TGTGCCAGCAGTTACTCAGGTCTCGGGGATAATGAGCAGTTCTTC.

This clone appeared a single time. One junction end does not reproduce the germline sequence, and a read error may be involved. The chain recombines TRBV7-7 with TRBJ2-1; TRBD1 matches at 12 bases. The CDR3 contains 14 residues. The V gene's germline CDR1 is SSHAT and CDR2 FNYEAQ (reference sequence). In nucleotides, the CDR3 is TGTGCTAGCAGCGAAACCGGGACAGGGGGCGAGCAGTTCTTC. It translates to CASSETGTGGEQFF.

The chain employs TRBV23-1 and TRBJ1-5, with D perhaps TRBD1 (5 bases). TRBV23-1 is recorded as an ORF, its role being uncertain. Trimming shortened V by 3 bases and J by 0 bases, and 12 bases separated the two germline ends. The CDR3 runs 16 residues. The CDR3 here is CASSHSDRHSNQPQHF. The DNA for the CDR3 is TGCGCCAGCAGTCATTCCGACAGACATAGCAATCAGCCCCAGCATTTT.

The chain recombines TRBV7-9 with TRBJ1-5; maybe TRBD1 (6 bases). Germline assignment: CDR1 SEHNR and CDR2 FQNEAQ (reference sequence). V was pared by 5 bases and J by 4 bases, with 18 bases between. This CDR3 contains 16 residues. CDR3 sequence: CASSRWEGVGNQPQHF. DNA of the CDR3: TGTGCCAGCAGCCGATGGGAGGGGGTAGGAAATCAGCCCCAGCATTTT.

The chain links TRBV28 to TRBJ2-1, with 11 bases lining up with TRBD2. The V gene end was trimmed by 4 bases and the J gene end by 10 bases; junction bases not matched to a gene: 9. In germline, CDR1 is MDHEN, CDR2 SYDVKM. The CDR3 is made up of 15 amino acids. CDR3 in amino acids: CASSSLAGGPQEQFF. CDR3 DNA: TGTGCCAGCAGTTCCCTAGCGGGAGGCCCCCAGGAGCAGTTCTTC.

This clone was observed a handful of times. V and J are TRBV25-1 and TRBJ1-1; unclear D gene. V lost 5 bases and J lost 9, with 10 bases in between. Germline values: CDR1 MGHDK, CDR2 SYGVNS. This CDR3 contains 11 residues. CDR3: CASSFLYQAFF. DNA of the CDR3: TGTGCCAGCAGTTTCCTATATCAAGCTTTCTTT.

Only one count was recorded for this clone. The chain recombines TRBV5-1 with TRBJ1-4; 9 bases agree with TRBD1. The CDR3 is 17 residues long. Per the germline V gene, CDR1 is SGHRS and CDR2 is YFSETQ. V shed 0 bases, J shed 3 bases, and the junction held 6 bases outside the gene matches. CDR3: CASSLGDRDPANEKLFF. In DNA, the CDR3 is TGCGCCAGCAGCTTGGGGGACAGGGATCCGGCTAATGAAAAACTGTTTTTT.

The V and J genes are TRBV29-1 and TRBJ1-2; D remains unclear. The length of the CDR3 is 13 residues. Germline CDR1 is SQVTM and CDR2 is ANQGSEA. V lost 3 bases, J lost 5 bases, and 13 bases lay in between. This chain's CDR3 is CSVESSIRYGYTF. Written as DNA, the CDR3 is TGCAGCGTTGAGAGTAGCATACGATATGGCTACACCTTC.

In DNA form, the CDR3 reads TGTGCCAGCAGCCCATGGACAGGGGGCACCGGGGAGCTGTTTTTT. Encoded protein: CASSPWTGGTGELFF. J is TRBJ2-2 and V is TRBV27; 10 nucleotides line up with TRBD1. CDR1 is MNHEY and CDR2 is SMNVEV in the germline V gene (reference sequence). The CDR3 runs 15 residues. After removal of 6 bases from V and 4 bases from J, the junction contained 5 bases not matched to a gene.

This chain uses TRBV19 with TRBJ2-6; D is unclear. V lost 4 bases and J lost 0, with 13 bases in between. The CDR3 is 17 amino acids. Germline-derived CDR1 and CDR2 are LNHDA and SQIVND (reference sequence). CDR3 region: CASSTVGGRSGANVLTF. CDR3 coding DNA: TGTGCCAGTAGTACCGTCGGCGGCCGCTCTGGGGCCAACGTCCTGACTTTC. Combining the CDR3 with reference TRBV19 and TRBJ2-6 gives the whole variable domain DGGITQSPKYLFRKEGQNVTLSCEQNLNHDAMYWYRQDPGQGLRLIYYSQIVNDFQKGDIAEGYSVSREKKESFPLTVTSAQKNPTAFYLCASSTVGGRSGANVLTFGAGSRLTVL.

V is TRBV11-2 and J is TRBJ2-5; 11 bases are a match to TRBD2. The CDR3 sequence is 16 residues long. V gave up 5 bases and J gave up 4 bases; unmatched junction bases: 9. Per germline, CDR1 SGHAT and CDR2 FQNNGV. CDR3 nucleotide sequence: TGTGCCAGCAGCCTGGGACTAGCGGAAAGGGGAGAGACCCAGTACTTC. Encoded protein: CASSLGLAERGETQYF.

This clone was picked up one time. J is TRBJ2-7 and V is TRBV7-6; TRBD2 might be the D (6 bases). There are 13 residues in the CDR3. The ends were cut back, 10 bases at V and 3 bases at J, with 16 bases in the middle. Germline CDR1 reads SGHVS; CDR2 reads FNYEAQ. CDR3 DNA sequence: TGTGCCACCTCACTGGGGGGTGACTACGAGCAGTACTTC. It translates to CATSLGGDYEQYF.

This chain joins TRBV10-3 and TRBJ1-5; D gene unclear. Trimming took off 4 bases at V and 1 base at J, with 5 bases between the two ends. Germline V gives CDR1 ENHRY, CDR2 SYGVKD. This CDR3 contains 13 residues. The CDR3, as DNA: TGTGCCATCAGTGGTAGAAGCAATCAGCCCCAGCATTTT. This translates into CAISGRSNQPQHF.

This clone appeared a few times. The V and J genes are TRBV28 and TRBJ1-1; possibly TRBD1 for D (5 bases). The germline V and J ends were trimmed by 8 bases and 8 bases, with 15 bases remaining between them. Looked up from germline, CDR1 is MDHEN and CDR2 is SYDVKM. The length of the CDR3 is 12 residues. The CDR3 nucleotides read TGTGCCAGCCTCACGGGGGGTATAGAAGCTTTCTTT. Translating gives CASLTGGIEAFF.